This T cell receptor (beta chain) was found in a study of PD-1 blockade in classical Hodgkin lymphoma. In every patient, relapse followed autologous stem cell transplantation, while exposure to brentuximab vedotin differed. About this clone: The antigen remains undetermined.

Sequenced by immunoSEQ multiplex PCR; TCRdb stores in-frame clones only, minus some. The sample lists fewer than 30,000 clones; around 82% were seen once. Study-level findings and limits: Compared with healthy donors, newly diagnosed patients reportedly showed lower baseline TCR diversity.

This CDR3 contains 13 residues. V was shortened by 2 bases and J by 8 bases, with 12 bases between the two germline ends. The V gene's germline CDR1 is SGHTA and CDR2 FQGNSA. The material sequenced was peripheral blood mononuclear cells (PBMCs), taken before the second cycle of nivolumab. The chain has TRBV7-2 and TRBJ1-2; D not resolved. This receptor was taken from a human donor with classical Hodgkin lymphoma. Here the CDR3 reads CASSLTRGGGYTF. The DNA of the CDR3 is TGTGCCAGCAGCTTAACCCGGGGTGGCGGCTACACCTTC. Using reference TRBV7-2 and TRBJ1-2 for the parts outside the CDR3, the full variable domain is GAGVSQSPSNKVTEKGKDVELRCDPISGHTALYWYRQSLGQGLEFLIYFQGNSAPDKSGLPSDRFSAERTGGSVSTLTIQRTQQEDSAVYLCASSLTRGGGYTFGSGTRLTVV.